The 13 T cell receptor beta chains below come from one sample, sequenced in a study of shared clonotypes between healthy human individuals. Profiled with immunoSEQ multiplex PCR; TCRdb holds only in-frame clones, not every one. The data hold fewer than 650,000 clones, with over 65% observed a single time. Material for sequencing was PBMCs. These receptors were collected from a woman between 35 and 50 years old in good health. Some clones in this sample may be carry-over from other donors' samples.

In the case of this clone: With a much larger clone just one base away, this may be a read error. CDR3 in amino acids: CASKGAGTSGRGYEQYF. The CDR3 DNA sequence: TGTGCCAGCAAGGGGGCCGGGACTAGCGGCCGGGGCTACGAGCAGTACTTC. The V call is TRBV2, the J call TRBJ2-7; 11 bases map to TRBD2. Germline V gene lookup returns CDR1 SNHLY and CDR2 FYNNEI. J gave up 3 bases and V 7 bases, and 14 bases lay outside the gene matches. The CDR3 has 17 amino acids.

The chain is built from TRBV10-3 and TRBJ1-5; 7 positions agree with TRBD1. Unmatched junction bases numbered 8, after V lost 10 bases and J lost 5 bases. CDR1 is ENHRY, CDR2 SYGVKD, per germline. The CDR3 consists of 13 residues. In DNA form, the CDR3 reads TGTGCCACCAGAAGACAGGGAGATCAGCCCCAGCATTTT. This encodes CATRRQGDQPQHF.

This clone has at least ten counts. V and J are TRBV13 and TRBJ1-1; possibly TRBD1 for D (5 bases). CDR3 length equals 16 residues. V gave up 6 bases and J gave up 0 bases, with 17 bases separating them. In germline, CDR1 is PRHDT, CDR2 FYEKMQ (reference sequence). The CDR3 DNA reads as TGTGCCAGCAGACCCAGGGCAGGGTTGATGAACACTGAAGCTTTCTTT. Encoded protein: CASRPRAGLMNTEAFF.

The chain links TRBV7-9 to TRBJ2-5; D is unclear. Trimming removed 5 bases at V and 4 bases at J, with 11 bases between. CDR3 length equals 13 residues. Germline CDR1 reads SEHNR; CDR2 reads FQNEAQ (reference sequence). The CDR3 DNA reads as TGTGCCAGCAGCACCCCGGTGGGAGAGACCCAGTACTTC. Translated, it gives CASSTPVGETQYF.

The chain employs TRBV6-6 and TRBJ1-3; D is perhaps TRBD1 (5 bases). The CDR3 has 16 residues. The V gene's germline CDR1 is MNHNY and CDR2 SVGAGI (reference sequence). V was shortened by 5 bases and J by 0 bases, with 14 bases between the two germline ends. CDR3 nucleotides: TGTGCCAGCAGTACCCCTACAGGATTCTCTGGAAACACCATATATTTT. Translating gives CASSTPTGFSGNTIYF.

CDR3 sequence: CSVALTRASSEQFF. CDR3 sequence (DNA): TGCAGCGTTGCCCTTACACGGGCCTCCAGTGAGCAGTTCTTC. J is TRBJ2-1 and V is TRBV29-1; D is undetermined. Deletions cut 4 bases from V and 9 bases from J, with 19 bases between. The CDR3 loop spans 14 amino acids. Germline loops: CDR1 SQVTM, CDR2 ANQGSEA.

The chain combines TRBV4-2 with TRBJ2-4, with 7 bases identical to TRBD1. CDR1 LGHNA and CDR2 YNFKEQ come from the germline V gene. The CDR3 covers 16 residues. The ends lost 5 bases at V and 5 bases at J; junction bases unmatched: 12. The CDR3 DNA reads as TGTGCCAGCAGCACGTACCTCCGGGACAGTGAAAACATTCAGTACTTC. This encodes CASSTYLRDSENIQYF.

A few counts support this clone. The chain couples TRBV18 to TRBJ2-7; D uncertain. The germline V and J ends were trimmed by 3 bases and 2 bases, with 8 bases remaining between them. Per germline, CDR1 KGHSH and CDR2 LQKENI. The CDR3 totals 13 residues. CDR3 DNA: TGTGCCAGCTCACCGGCGAGCCCCTACGAGCAGTACTTC. This translates into CASSPASPYEQYF.

Notes on this clone: Sequence at one end of the junction differs from germline and may be a read error. The chain employs TRBV6-1 and TRBJ1-1; D is undetermined. Germline assignment: CDR1 MNHNS and CDR2 SASEGT. This CDR3 is 11 amino acids long. The CDR3 protein is CASTSMAEAFF. For the CDR3, the DNA is TGTGCCAGCACCTCCATGGCTGAGGCTTTCTTT.

Only one count was recorded for this clone. This sequence joins TRBV11-3 and TRBJ2-5; D might be TRBD2 (6 bases). The assigned J gene may be wrong: the sequence end matches TRBJ2-7 better. The V gene's germline CDR1 is SGHNT and CDR2 YENEEA. The CDR3 runs 12 residues. This chain's CDR3 is CASSGVEHEQYF. CDR3 nucleotides: TGTGCCAGCTCGGGGGTCGAACACGAGCAGTACTTC.

The chain links TRBV10-3 to TRBJ2-5; D gene ambiguous. The CDR3 runs 13 residues. CDR1 is ENHRY and CDR2 is SYGVKD in the germline V gene. V lost 3 bases and J 3 bases, leaving 8 bases between the germline ends. The CDR3 bases are TGTGCCATCAGTGATAGGGCAGAAGAGACCCAGTACTTC. Amino acid sequence: CAISDRAEETQYF.

This clone came up many times. The rearrangement joins TRBV7-9 to TRBJ2-5; maybe TRBD2 (6 bases). The germline CDR1 and CDR2 sequences are SEHNR and FQNEAQ (reference sequence). The V end lost 7 bases, the J end lost 1 base, and 10 bases lay between the germline ends. The CDR3 loop spans 13 amino acids. The CDR3 DNA reads as TGTGCCAGCACCCTGGGGGGCCAAGAGACCCAGTACTTC. It is translated as CASTLGGQETQYF.

The V and J genes are TRBV4-3 and TRBJ1-3, with TRBD1 as a possible D gene (6 bases). V was shortened by 0 bases and J by 3 bases, with 12 bases between the two germline ends. Germline V CDR1 and CDR2: LGHNA, YSLEER. The CDR3 has 16 amino acids. CDR3 in amino acids: CASSQDMRRGGNTIYF. In DNA, the CDR3 is TGCGCCAGCAGCCAAGATATGCGCAGGGGTGGAAACACCATATATTTT.